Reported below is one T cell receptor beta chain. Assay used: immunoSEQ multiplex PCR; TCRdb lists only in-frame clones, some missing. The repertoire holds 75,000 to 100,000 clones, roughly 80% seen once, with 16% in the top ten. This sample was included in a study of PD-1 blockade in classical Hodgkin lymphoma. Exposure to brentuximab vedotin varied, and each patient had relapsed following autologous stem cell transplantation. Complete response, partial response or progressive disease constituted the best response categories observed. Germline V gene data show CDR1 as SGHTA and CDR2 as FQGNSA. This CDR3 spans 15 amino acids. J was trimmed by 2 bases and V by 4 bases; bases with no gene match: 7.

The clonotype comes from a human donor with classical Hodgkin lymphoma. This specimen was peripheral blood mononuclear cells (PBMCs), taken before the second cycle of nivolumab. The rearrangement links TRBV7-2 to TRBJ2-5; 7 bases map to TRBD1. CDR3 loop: CASSYQTGWQETQYF. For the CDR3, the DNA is TGTGCCAGCAGCTACCAGACAGGGTGGCAAGAGACCCAGTACTTC.